Shown below are 30 T cell receptor beta chains from a single sample sequenced in a study of CD8 T cells in acute hepatitis C reinfection. TCRdb's copy holds only in-frame clones and misses some; the assay was immunoSEQ multiplex PCR. The sample has over 35,000 clones, 87% seen once. The sample's time point: naive CD8 control sorted from an acute-time-point sample. The sample comprised naive CD8+ T cells from PBMCs. These receptors all come from a man aged 30-40 years with chronic hepatitis C.

The V and J genes are TRBV5-5 and TRBJ2-6; D gene ambiguous. V lost 0 bases to trimming and J lost 0 bases, with 4 bases between them. The CDR3 is 15 amino acids. CDR1 is SGHKS and CDR2 is YYEKEE in the germline V gene (reference sequence). CDR3 nucleotides: TGTGCCAGCAGCTTGGAGGGCTCTGGGGCCAACGTCCTGACTTTC. It specifies CASSLEGSGANVLTF.

The rearrangement uses TRBV19 and TRBJ2-2; D unclear. This CDR3 has 13 residues. V dropped 5 bases and J dropped 6 bases, with 10 bases sitting between them. Germline V gene lookup returns CDR1 LNHDA and CDR2 SQIVND (reference sequence). The DNA of the CDR3 is TGTGCCAGTAGTCTCCTCGGCGCCGGGGAGCTGTTTTTT. It translates to CASSLLGAGELFF.

Concerning this clone: The junction shows a germline mismatch at one end, possibly a read error. The chain has TRBV7-9 and TRBJ2-7; no firm D call. The CDR3 loop spans 14 amino acids. Germline assignment: CDR1 SEHNR and CDR2 FQNEAQ (reference sequence). The DNA for the CDR3 is TGTGCCAGCAGCTCAAGCACAGAGTACTACGTGCAGTACTTC. Its translation: CASSSSTEYYVQYF.

The chain uses TRBV7-9 and TRBJ1-1; weak D call: TRBD1 (6 bases). V dropped 9 bases and J dropped 5 bases, with 16 bases sitting between them. The CDR3 loop spans 13 amino acids. The germline gives CDR1 SEHNR, CDR2 FQNEAQ (reference sequence). The CDR3 DNA sequence: TGTGCCAGTTGGAGCGGGAGGGGGACTGAAGCTTTCTTT. Translating it yields CASWSGRGTEAFF. The full variable domain, in which reference TRBV7-9 and TRBJ1-1 provide the parts outside the CDR3, is DTGVSQNPRHKITKRGQNVTFRCDPISEHNRLYWYRQTLGQGPEFLTYFQNEAQLEKSRLLSDRFSAERPKGSFSTLEIQRTEQGDSAMYLCASWSGRGTEAFFGQGTRLTVV.

This chain's CDR3 is CASCRTGCEKLFF. The CDR3 DNA reads as TGTGCCAGCTGTCGGACAGGGTGTGAAAAACTGTTTTTT. The V gene is TRBV27, the J gene TRBJ1-4, with 8 nucleotides matching TRBD1. Germline V CDR1 and CDR2: MNHEY, SMNVEV (reference sequence). The CDR3 consists of 13 residues. With V trimmed by 8 bases and J by 7 bases, 6 bases remained unmatched. The complete variable domain, with remaining parts taken from reference TRBV27 and TRBJ1-4, reads EAQVTQNPRYLITVTGKKLTVTCSQNMNHEYMSWYRQDPGLGLRQIYYSMNVEVTDKGDVPEGYKVSRKEKRNFPLILESPSPNQTSLYFCASCRTGCEKLFFGSGTQLSVL.

The CDR3 region has the DNA TGTGCCAGCAGTGAAGAATACGGACAGTACTACGAGCAGTACTTC. Translated: CASSEEYGQYYEQYF. The chain couples TRBV2 to TRBJ2-7; maybe TRBD1 (6 bases). CDR3 length: 15 residues. With 1 base removed from V and 3 bases from J, the gap between germline ends came to 13 bases. Germline V gene lookup returns CDR1 SNHLY and CDR2 FYNNEI.

The gene calls are TRBV29-1 and TRBJ1-2; weak D call: TRBD1 (6 bases). Trimming took 4 bases from V and 2 from J, leaving 8 bases between them. CDR1 is SQVTM, CDR2 ANQGSEA, per germline. The CDR3 runs 12 residues. CDR3 in DNA: TGCAGCGTTGGGACAGTAAACTATGGCTACACCTTC. Translation gives CSVGTVNYGYTF.

The chain recombines TRBV9 with TRBJ2-3; D gene unclear. There are 13 residues in the CDR3. The germline V gene encodes CDR1 SGDLS and CDR2 YYNGEE. The V end lost 3 bases, the J end lost 0 bases, and 5 bases lay between the germline ends. CDR3 residues: CASSGDSTDTQYF. The CDR3 bases are TGTGCCAGCAGCGGAGACAGCACAGATACGCAGTATTTT.

The chain has TRBV30 and TRBJ2-3, with no clear D. Germline lookup yields CDR1 GTSNPN and CDR2 SVGIG (reference sequence). Trimming removed 0 bases at V and 6 bases at J, with 10 bases between. This CDR3 comprises 13 residues. The CDR3 sequence: CAWSVGLTDTQYF. The CDR3 nucleotides are TGTGCCTGGAGTGTAGGTTTGACGGATACGCAGTATTTT.

The CDR3, as DNA: TGTGCCAGCAGCTTACTTGGAGAGACCCAGTACTTC. Its protein is CASSLLGETQYF. The chain couples TRBV7-2 to TRBJ2-5; D gene unclear. CDR1 and CDR2 from the germline V gene are SGHTA and FQGNSA. The V gene lost 2 bases and the J gene lost 4 bases, with 5 bases spanning the gap. The CDR3 spans 12 residues.

The chain is built from TRBV12-1 and TRBJ2-2; TRBD2 is the table's D call and was not checked against the DNA. TRBV12-1 is given as a pseudogene. The CDR3 runs to 20 residues. CDR3 sequence (DNA): TGTGCCAGCAGCTCCCGGCTGACCGGGACTAGCGGGGGCTTCATCGGGGAGCTGTTTTTT. Protein product: CASSSRLTGTSGGFIGELFF.

The rearrangement uses TRBV29-1 and TRBJ2-2, with 12 bases identical to TRBD2. V shed 6 bases and J 5 bases; nucleotides not matched to a gene: 4. Germline CDR1 and CDR2: SQVTM and ANQGSEA. The CDR3 contains 14 residues. The CDR3 here is CSVSTSGRTGELFF. The CDR3 nucleotides are TGCAGCGTCTCGACTAGCGGGAGAACCGGGGAGCTGTTTTTT.

This chain links TRBV7-9 with TRBJ2-4; D unclear. The CDR3 extends over 14 amino acids. Trimming removed 5 bases from V and 0 bases from J, with 8 bases in between. Germline CDR1 and CDR2: SEHNR and FQNEAQ (reference sequence). The CDR3 DNA reads as TGTGCCAGCAGCACCTCGGTAGCCAAAAACATTCAGTACTTC. Its protein product is CASSTSVAKNIQYF.

CDR3 loop: CASSVTGVGVDTGELFF. The CDR3 DNA sequence: TGTGCCAGCAGTGTGACAGGGGTGGGTGTGGACACCGGGGAGCTGTTTTTT. This rearrangement joins TRBV2 to TRBJ2-2, with 8 bases that match TRBD1. The CDR3 totals 17 residues. CDR1 SNHLY and CDR2 FYNNEI come from the germline V gene. After removal of 4 bases from V and 3 bases from J, the junction contained 10 bases not matched to a gene.

This chain uses TRBV19 with TRBJ1-2; a weak D match, TRBD1 (5 bases). The V and J ends lost 10 bases and 4 bases respectively, with 16 bases between them. This CDR3 contains 13 residues. Germline CDR1 reads LNHDA; CDR2 reads SQIVND (reference sequence). The CDR3 DNA sequence: TGTGCCACTTCGGACACGCTCTTCTATGGCTACACCTTC. Protein product: CATSDTLFYGYTF.

This rearrangement joins TRBV2 to TRBJ1-2; the D is unclear. Germline V gene lookup returns CDR1 SNHLY and CDR2 FYNNEI. This CDR3 has 11 residues. Trimming cost V 6 bases and J 8 bases, with 10 bases left between them. As DNA, the CDR3 is TGTGCCAGCAGGACCAGAGACGGCTACACCTTC. Translated, it gives CASRTRDGYTF.

The chain has TRBV27 and TRBJ1-5; D not resolved. With 3 bases removed from V and 11 bases from J, the gap between germline ends came to 14 bases. Germline CDR1 and CDR2: MNHEY and SMNVEV (reference sequence). The CDR3 consists of 13 residues. The CDR3 DNA reads as TGTGCCAGCAGTTTGGGCAGAGGGAGGTCCCAGCATTTT. Translating gives CASSLGRGRSQHF.

The chain employs TRBV29-1 and TRBJ2-2; D could derive from TRBD1 or TRBD2 (5 bases each). Germline lookup yields CDR1 SQVTM and CDR2 ANQGSEA. The CDR3 consists of 11 residues. V lost 5 bases and J lost 10, with 11 bases in between. CDR3 coding DNA: TGCAGCGTTCCATGGGGGTTGGAGCTGTTTTTT. Protein: CSVPWGLELFF.

This rearrangement joins TRBV5-4 to TRBJ1-1; D unclear. The CDR3 consists of 11 residues. Germline assignment: CDR1 SGHNT and CDR2 YYREEE (reference sequence). V shed 0 bases and J shed 3 bases, with 0 bases lying between them. The chain's CDR3 is CASSLDTEAFF. DNA of the CDR3: TGTGCCAGCAGCTTGGACACTGAAGCTTTCTTT.

The chain uses TRBV19 and TRBJ1-4; TRBD1 is a possible D gene (6 bases). The V gene lost 4 bases and the J gene lost 7 bases, with 16 bases spanning the gap. The CDR3 totals 15 residues. Germline V gene data show CDR1 as LNHDA and CDR2 as SQIVND (reference sequence). CDR3 sequence: CASSNIRTEPEKLFF. The DNA for the CDR3 is TGTGCCAGTAGTAATATAAGGACAGAACCTGAAAAACTGTTTTTT.

The chain links TRBV4-1 to TRBJ1-2; D might be TRBD1 (5 bases). Trimming left V 4 bases short and J 6 bases short, with 18 bases between. Looked up from germline, CDR1 is MGHRA and CDR2 is YSYEKL. The CDR3 extends over 15 amino acids. In DNA form, the CDR3 reads TGCGCCAGCAGCCTAGACCCCGGACAAGCAGATGGCTACACCTTC. It translates to CASSLDPGQADGYTF.

A note on this clone: This sample includes further DNA sequences coding for the same CDR3. The rearrangement uses TRBV27 and TRBJ2-5, with no clear D. Trimming stripped 6 bases from V and 4 bases from J, with 6 bases between. CDR3 length: 11 amino acids. Germline V CDR1 and CDR2: MNHEY, SMNVEV (reference sequence). CDR3 DNA: TGTGCCAGCAGCCTAGGAGAGACCCAGTACTTC. This gives the protein CASSLGETQYF.

The CDR3 region has the DNA TGTGCCAGCAGCTTCTTAGCGGGAGAGGGGTACGAGCAGTACTTC. Translated: CASSFLAGEGYEQYF. The genes are TRBV7-3 and TRBJ2-7; 9 bases match TRBD2. The CDR3 length is 15 residues. Germline assignment: CDR1 SGHTA and CDR2 FQGTGA. The ends lost 3 bases at V and 4 bases at J; junction bases unmatched: 7.

The chain uses TRBV4-1 and TRBJ2-5, with unresolved D. The J call may not be correct, given that the DNA end is closer to TRBJ2-7. CDR3 length equals 15 residues. Germline CDR1 MGHRA, CDR2 YSYEKL. CDR3 sequence reads: CASSQTVDYFYEQYF. In nucleotides, the CDR3 is TGCGCCAGCAGCCAAACCGTGGATTATTTCTACGAGCAGTACTTC.

V gene TRBV19 combines with J gene TRBJ2-1, with 10 nucleotides matching TRBD2. The ends lost 5 bases at V and 4 bases at J; junction bases unmatched: 11. Germline assignment: CDR1 LNHDA and CDR2 SQIVND (reference sequence). The CDR3 extends over 17 amino acids. In DNA form, the CDR3 reads TGTGCCAGTAGTTCCCTAGCGGGGGCCCGACCATACAATGAGCAGTTCTTC. Translated: CASSSLAGARPYNEQFF.

DNA for the CDR3: TGCAGCGTTATTCCCATAGTTCAAGAGACCCAGTACTTC. Translating gives CSVIPIVQETQYF. The gene calls are TRBV29-1 and TRBJ2-5; D not resolved. The CDR3 spans 13 residues. From germline, CDR1 is SQVTM and CDR2 ANQGSEA. Trimming took off 5 bases at V and 2 bases at J, with 12 bases between the two ends.

This clone was detected once. The chain is built from TRBV7-9 and TRBJ2-1; D is unresolved. The CDR3 contains 12 residues. Germline V CDR1 and CDR2: SEHNR, FQNEAQ (reference sequence). The V end was cut by 4 bases, the J end by 12 bases, with 13 bases between. CDR3 amino acids: CASSSIPQVQFF. CDR3 bases: TGTGCCAGCAGCTCTATCCCCCAGGTGCAGTTCTTC.

This rearrangement joins TRBV29-1 to TRBJ2-3, with D perhaps matching TRBD1 (5 bases). This CDR3 comprises 13 residues. V was cut by 6 bases and J by 0 bases, with 10 bases left in between. CDR1 and CDR2 (germline): SQVTM, ANQGSEA. In nucleotides, the CDR3 is TGCAGCGTAGACAGCACTAGCACAGATACGCAGTATTTT. Its protein is CSVDSTSTDTQYF.

This chain uses TRBV19 with TRBJ2-1; D perhaps matches TRBD2 (5 bases). Germline loops: CDR1 LNHDA, CDR2 SQIVND (reference sequence). The CDR3 contains 15 residues. The V end lost 5 bases, the J end lost 0 bases, and 11 bases lay between the germline ends. The CDR3, as DNA: TGTGCCAGTAGTTTTAGCGTGAGCTCCTACAATGAGCAGTTCTTC. Translated: CASSFSVSSYNEQFF.

This chain joins TRBV2 and TRBJ2-3, with no clear D. Deletions cut 7 bases from V and 0 bases from J, with 11 bases between. There are 14 residues in the CDR3. Germline values: CDR1 SNHLY, CDR2 FYNNEI. CDR3 region: CASNVFFSTDTQYF. In DNA form, the CDR3 reads TGTGCCAGCAATGTCTTCTTTAGCACAGATACGCAGTATTTT.